The entry below gives a single T cell receptor beta chain sequence along with its context. Its antigen is unknown. One base away there is no much larger clone; base qualities are not given. The data were obtained in a study of brain T cells in children with intractable seizures (dated by TCRdb to 2020 to 2022). Regarding the study in general: Resected brain tissue from a few dozen pediatric epilepsy surgery cases was first screened for immune gene transcripts using a NanoString immunology panel. Of the approximately twelve selected surgery cases, pre-surgery blood was also sequenced for eight, so four had brain tissue only. Summary of the overall study and its limitations: Viral specificity was inferred solely from CDR3 sequence similarity, and the HCMV serostatus of the patients was not known. Sequencing depth differed between pre- and post-surgery blood, so clones missing from the pre-surgery sample may reflect undersampling.

The time point label of this sample denotes: resected brain tissue, or blood drawn just prior to surgery. The surgery cases showing the highest brain T cell transcript signatures were chosen for TCR beta chain sequencing of brain tissue and, when available, of blood. Before surgery, the patients had been given at least one anti-epileptic drug. The TCR-sequenced patients were children whose drug-resistant epilepsy was caused by tuberous sclerosis complex, focal cortical dysplasia, Rasmussen encephalitis or hemimegalencephaly. Blood samples were collected immediately before the epilepsy surgery. The Monarch genomic DNA purification kit was used to extract bulk genomic DNA from unsorted brain tissue and whole blood. The immunoSEQ assay was used to generate TCR beta chain sequences from genomic DNA. The original pipeline was this. CDR3 sequences not starting with the conserved framework cysteine at position 104 were manually removed. Clonality was calculated as one minus the normalized Shannon's Diversity Index, with values ranging from 0 (maximal diversity) to 1 (oligoclonal). To check whether a given CDR3 had different frequencies in two samples, for example brain versus blood, chi-squared comparison-of-proportions tests were used. Public clonotypes were found through immuneACCESS searches, while the VDJdb browser was used to judge similarity to known antiviral clonotypes. The table was pulled from immuneACCESS by TCRdb, which kept in-frame rearrangements only. Such tables lose some clones; where checked, under half of the loss comes from unresolved V genes, and the rest has no known cause. The V and J calls and the clone size are those of that table, but D and trimming were determined from the DNA. The table for this sample lists roughly 110,000 clones; around 94% of them were counted only once. About 4% of the sample comes from the top ten.

CDR1 and CDR2, per the germline V gene, are SGHNT and YENEEA. Trimming accounts for 6 bases at V and 5 bases at J, while the number of junction bases matched to no gene is 13. The CDR3 covers 15 residues, taking in both the cysteine and the phenylalanine. Only the CDR3 portion is preserved as DNA: 45 bases, with reading frame beginning at the first base. This chain joins TRBV11-3 to TRBJ2-7, and 7 junction bases match TRBD1. The TCR sequence derives from a boy younger than two with hemimegalencephaly and intractable seizures. The sequences come from peripheral blood, collected at surgery. The DNA sequence is given as TGTGCCAGCAGTCCACATCCGGGACAGCGAAACGAGCAGTACTTC. It codes for CASSPHPGQRNEQYF.